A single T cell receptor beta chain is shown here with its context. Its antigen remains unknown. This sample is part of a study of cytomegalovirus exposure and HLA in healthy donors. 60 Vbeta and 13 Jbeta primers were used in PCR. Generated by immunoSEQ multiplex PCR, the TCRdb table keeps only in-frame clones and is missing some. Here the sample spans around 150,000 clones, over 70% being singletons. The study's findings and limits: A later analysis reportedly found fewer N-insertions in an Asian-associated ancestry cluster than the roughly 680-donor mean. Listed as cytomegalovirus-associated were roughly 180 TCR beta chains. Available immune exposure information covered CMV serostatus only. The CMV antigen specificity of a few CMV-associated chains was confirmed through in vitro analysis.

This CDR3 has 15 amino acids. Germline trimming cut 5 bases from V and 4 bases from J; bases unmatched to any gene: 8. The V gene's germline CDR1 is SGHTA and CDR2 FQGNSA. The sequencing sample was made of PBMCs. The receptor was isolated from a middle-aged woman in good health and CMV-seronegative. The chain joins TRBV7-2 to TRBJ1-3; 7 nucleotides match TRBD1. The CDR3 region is CASSPGGSGGNTIYF. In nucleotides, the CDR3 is TGTGCCAGCAGCCCAGGGGGGTCGGGAGGAAACACCATATATTTT.